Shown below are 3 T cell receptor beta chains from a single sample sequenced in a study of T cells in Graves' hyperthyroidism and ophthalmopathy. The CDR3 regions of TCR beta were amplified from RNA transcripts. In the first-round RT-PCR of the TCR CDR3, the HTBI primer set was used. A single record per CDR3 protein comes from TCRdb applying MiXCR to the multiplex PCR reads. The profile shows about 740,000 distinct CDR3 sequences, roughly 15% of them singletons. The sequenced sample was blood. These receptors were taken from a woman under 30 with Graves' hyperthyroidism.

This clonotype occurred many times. The CDR3 DNA sequence: TGTGCCAGCAGCGGGACAGGGCCAAGGGCCGGGGAGCTGTTTTTT. Its protein is CASSGTGPRAGELFF. This chain joins TRBV2 and TRBJ2-2, with 9 bases lining up with TRBD1. V lost 6 bases to trimming and J lost 6 bases; unmatched junction nucleotides: 8. The CDR3 is made up of 15 amino acids. Germline V gene lookup returns CDR1 SNHLY and CDR2 FYNNEI.

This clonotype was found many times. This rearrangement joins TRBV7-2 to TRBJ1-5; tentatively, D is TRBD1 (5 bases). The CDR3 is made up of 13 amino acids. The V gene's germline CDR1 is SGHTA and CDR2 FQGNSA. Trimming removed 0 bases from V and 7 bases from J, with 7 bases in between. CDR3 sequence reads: CASSLARDQPQHF. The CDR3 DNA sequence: TGTGCCAGCAGCTTAGCGAGGGACCAGCCCCAGCATTTT.

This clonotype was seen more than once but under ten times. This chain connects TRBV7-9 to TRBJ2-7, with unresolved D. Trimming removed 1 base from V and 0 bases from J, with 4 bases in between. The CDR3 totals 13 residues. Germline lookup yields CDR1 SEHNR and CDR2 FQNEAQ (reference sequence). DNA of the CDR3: TGTGCCAGCAGCTTAGTGTACTCCTACGAGCAGTACTTC. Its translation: CASSLVYSYEQYF.